This TCR beta chain appears in the sequencing data of a study of CD8 T cells in ankylosing spondylitis. Study-wide points: Earlier authors reported some of these motif variants in reactive arthritis synovial fluid and blood. Matched ankylosing spondylitis synovial fluid reportedly contained a significantly enriched population of disease-linked clones.

The table lists this clonotype with many counts. The antigen remains unidentified. The CDR3 loop spans 13 amino acids. V lost 7 bases and J 0 bases, leaving 4 bases between the germline ends. Germline CDR1 is LNHNV and CDR2 is YYDKDF (reference sequence). MiXCR, applied by TCRdb to the 5' RACE reads, yields one record per CDR3 protein. This sample has roughly 35,000 distinct CDR3 sequences; approximately 11% occur once, and the top ten carry roughly a fifth. Sequenced material: synovial fluid, either unsorted or a sorted T cell fraction (not recorded which). This sequence joins TRBV15 and TRBJ2-6; D remains unclear. The sequence derives from a male donor with ankylosing spondylitis. The CDR3 spells CATTPSGANVLTF. CDR3 nucleotide sequence: TGTGCCACCACCCCCTCTGGGGCCAACGTCCTGACTTTC.